The present entry profiles one T cell receptor beta chain with its context. The antigen remains undetermined. This sample is part of a study of cytomegalovirus exposure and HLA in healthy donors. Across the whole study: Genotyping of some 400 donors showed that 80% to 85% belonged to the Caucasian-associated ancestry cluster.

Findings and limits, study-wide: A later analysis linked a missense DCLRE1C variant to TCR beta V- and J-gene trimming. Some segments of the V type, notably TRBV6-2 and TRBV6-3, were excluded as indistinguishable.

In germline, CDR1 is SEHNR, CDR2 FQNEAQ (reference sequence). Trimming took off 2 bases at V and 6 bases at J, with 7 bases between the two ends. This CDR3 is built from 12 residues. A multiplex PCR was run with 60 Vbeta primers and 13 Jbeta primers. Libraries were prepared by immunoSEQ multiplex PCR; TCRdb keeps only in-frame clonotypes and omits some of them. The sample holds tens of thousands of clones, more than 55% seen once. The sequenced sample consisted of PBMCs. V gene TRBV7-9 combines with J gene TRBJ1-2; D remains unclear. The clonotype comes from a woman in her twenties or thirties in good health and CMV-seropositive. The CDR3 loop reads CASSLLQNGYTF. The DNA of the CDR3 is TGTGCCAGCAGCTTACTACAGAATGGCTACACCTTC.